Listed below are T cell receptor beta chains from one sample, sequenced in a study of blood T cell repertoires in COVID-19. Here immunoSEQ multiplex PCR was the method, and the copy in TCRdb shows in-frame clones only, minus some. This sample has some 330,000 clones, with 92% found just once. Sequenced: PBMCs or T cells enriched from blood (not recorded which). These receptors all stem from a woman aged 25 to 45 who had recovered from COVID-19. Each CDR3 is given with its conserved first and last residue. D genes are given only for firm matches. Clone size is shown for a subset of rows, as once, few, many or a class of expanded clone.

v_call	j_call	clone_size	d_call	cdr3_aa	cdr3_nt
TRBV18	TRBJ2-7	NA	TRBD1	CASSATGTGVFEQYF	TGTGCCAGCTCAGCGACCGGGACAGGGGTTTTCGAGCAGTACTTC
TRBV11-3	TRBJ2-1	NA	TRBD2	CASSSLSGGAFNEQFF	TGTGCCAGCAGCTCCCTATCCGGGGGGGCCTTCAATGAGCAGTTCTTC
TRBV6-5	TRBJ2-7	NA	TRBD1	CASRRGQSYEQYF	TGTGCCAGCAGACGGGGACAGTCCTACGAGCAGTACTTC
TRBV7-3	TRBJ2-1	NA	TRBD2	CASSSYLAGVNEQFF	TGTGCCAGCAGCTCCTACCTAGCGGGAGTTAATGAGCAGTTCTTC
TRBV28	TRBJ2-5	NA	NA	CASSLGFQETQYF	TGTGCCAGCAGTTTGGGCTTCCAAGAGACCCAGTACTTC
TRBV6-2/TRBV6-3	TRBJ2-1	NA	NA	CASSYLAQIYNEQFF	TGTGCCAGCAGTTACTTGGCACAGATCTACAATGAGCAGTTCTTC
TRBV4-1	TRBJ2-3	NA	TRBD2	CASSQRTSGNPDTQYF	TGCGCCAGCAGCCAGAGGACTAGCGGGAACCCAGATACGCAGTATTTT
TRBV2	TRBJ1-6	NA	NA	CASRDQGRRNNSPLHF	TGTGCCAGCAGGGATCAGGGGCGTCGGAATAATTCACCCCTCCACTTT
TRBV18	TRBJ2-7	NA	TRBD1	CASSPATGAREQYF	TGTGCCAGCTCACCGGCCACAGGGGCCAGGGAGCAGTACTTC
TRBV7-8	TRBJ2-5	NA	TRBD2	CASSRGTSGRWETQYF	TGTGCCAGCAGCCGAGGGACTAGCGGGAGATGGGAGACCCAGTACTTC
TRBV19	TRBJ2-7	NA	TRBD2	CASSPGGAYEQYF	TGTGCCAGTAGCCCGGGGGGGGCCTACGAGCAGTACTTC
TRBV7-7	TRBJ2-1	NA	TRBD2	CASSFGLARNNEQFF	TGTGCTAGCAGCTTTGGACTAGCGAGAAACAATGAGCAGTTCTTC
TRBV6-1	TRBJ2-7	NA	NA	CASSEEGQHSYEQYF	TGTGCCAGCAGTGAAGAGGGGCAGCATTCCTACGAGCAGTACTTC
TRBV7-2	TRBJ2-1	NA	NA	CASSLVGGLKYNEQFF	TGTGCCAGCAGCTTAGTCGGGGGGCTAAAATACAATGAGCAGTTCTTC
TRBV7-7	TRBJ1-3	NA	NA	CASSGIDSVGNTIYF	TGTGCTAGCAGCGGGATCGACAGCGTCGGAAACACCATATATTTT
TRBV5-6	TRBJ2-7	NA	NA	CASSFYRGAYEQYF	TGTGCCAGCAGCTTCTACCGCGGGGCCTACGAGCAGTACTTC
TRBV3-1/TRBV3-2	TRBJ2-1	once	NA	CASSQVRPGGNEQFF	TGTGCCAGCAGCCAAGTTCGGCCGGGTGGCAATGAGCAGTTCTTC
TRBV19	TRBJ2-2	NA	NA	CASKEEGLSYTGELFF	TGTGCCAGTAAAGAAGAGGGACTCTCATACACCGGGGAGCTGTTTTTT
TRBV7-9	TRBJ1-3	NA	NA	CASNGFGPEARRGNTIYF	TGTGCCAGCAACGGATTCGGCCCTGAGGCTAGACGAGGAAACACCATATATTTT
TRBV28	TRBJ1-1	NA	NA	CASSLVGDGGVAFF	TGTGCCAGCAGTTTAGTCGGCGATGGAGGTGTAGCTTTCTTT
TRBV7-8	TRBJ1-1	NA	NA	CASSSGGNTEAFF	TGTGCCAGCAGCTCAGGAGGGAACACTGAAGCTTTCTTT
TRBV27	TRBJ1-1	NA	TRBD1	CASSPRTGGVTEAFF	TGTGCCAGCAGTCCTCGGACAGGGGGCGTCACTGAAGCTTTCTTT
TRBV7-9	TRBJ1-3	NA	NA	CASTLNLTASGNTIYF	TGTGCCAGCACCTTAAATCTCACAGCCTCTGGAAACACCATATATTTT
TRBV27	TRBJ2-7	NA	TRBD2	CASRTWAGDPYEQYF	TGTGCCAGTCGGACATGGGCGGGGGATCCCTACGAGCAGTACTTC
TRBV2	TRBJ2-7	NA	TRBD1	CASSLGGQGAHEQYF	TGTGCCAGCTCGTTGGGTGGGCAGGGGGCCCACGAGCAGTACTTC
TRBV28	TRBJ2-7	NA	TRBD2	CASYTSGRGEQYF	TGTGCCAGCTACACTAGCGGGAGGGGGGAGCAGTACTTC
TRBV6-4	TRBJ2-2	NA	TRBD1	CASSQGAPNTGELFF	TGTGCCAGCAGCCAGGGGGCCCCGAACACCGGGGAGCTGTTTTTT
TRBV27	TRBJ2-2	NA	TRBD2	CASSLGLAGVGELFF	TGTGCCAGCAGTTTAGGTCTAGCGGGAGTCGGGGAGCTGTTTTTT
TRBV7-2	TRBJ2-1	NA	TRBD2	CASRSTSGVNNEQFF	TGTGCCAGCAGGTCTACTAGCGGCGTGAACAATGAGCAGTTCTTC
TRBV2	TRBJ2-1	NA	TRBD2	CASSQIASGASSYNEQFF	TGTGCCAGCAGCCAGATAGCTAGCGGGGCGAGCTCCTACAATGAGCAGTTCTTC
TRBV19	TRBJ1-6	NA	NA	CASSIDGVGSPLHF	TGTGCCAGTAGTATAGATGGAGTCGGATCACCCCTCCACTTT